The rows below give T cell receptor beta chains drawn from one sample of a study of CD8 T cells in ankylosing spondylitis. TCRdb processed the 5' RACE reads anew with MiXCR; each CDR3 protein has one entry. The sample includes 400,000 to 450,000 distinct CDR3 sequences, 17% of them seen just once. The source material was blood, either unsorted or a sorted T cell fraction (not recorded which). These receptors were taken from a male donor with ankylosing spondylitis. CDR3s include the opening cysteine and the closing phenylalanine or tryptophan. D genes are given only for firm matches. Some rows have no size entry. The others give once, few or many, or a class for an expanded clone.

size,D,J,V,DNA,CDR3
-,-,TRBJ1-1,TRBV6-2/TRBV6-3,TGTGCCAGCAGTTACCCGGACTGGGGTAACACTGAAGCTTTCTTT,CASSYPDWGNTEAFF
few,-,TRBJ1-4,TRBV7-2,TGTGCCAGCAGACGTGGGGGGACTCACTCCGAAAAACTGTTTTTT,CASRRGGTHSEKLFF
-,-,TRBJ1-1,TRBV25-1,TGTGCCAGCAGTGGGGGGGGATTAGGTGCAGTTGAAGCTTTCTTT,CASSGGGLGAVEAFF
few,-,TRBJ2-5,TRBV6-2/TRBV6-3,TGTGCCAGCAGTTACCCGTTGGGCCCAGAGACCCAGTACTTC,CASSYPLGPETQYF
many,TRBD1,TRBJ1-2,TRBV7-9,TGTGCCAGCAGCGCGACAGGGTCCTATGGCTACACCTTC,CASSATGSYGYTF
few,-,TRBJ2-4,TRBV6-1,TGTGCCAGCAGGCCAGCAGGGGAGGGGAACATTCAGTACTTC,CASRPAGEGNIQYF
-,-,TRBJ2-7,TRBV10-1,TGCGCCAGCAGTGATACGAGAGTTACGGGGTCACCTTACGAGCAGTACTTC,CASSDTRVTGSPYEQYF
few,-,TRBJ1-2,TRBV10-3,TGTGCCACCGACGACGGGAGCTATGGCTACACCTTC,CATDDGSYGYTF
few,-,TRBJ1-1,TRBV29-1,TGCAGCGTTAACTTGGAGGGGTCGGATATCGAAGCTTTCTTT,CSVNLEGSDIEAFF
few,-,TRBJ1-5,TRBV9,TGTGCCAGCAGCGTAGGGGGGACTAGCAATCAGCCCCAGCATTTT,CASSVGGTSNQPQHF
-,-,TRBJ2-2,TRBV9,TGTGCCAGCAGCGTAAGGGCTAGCTCGAACACCGGGGAGCTGTTTTTT,CASSVRASSNTGELFF
few,TRBD2,TRBJ2-1,TRBV18,TGTGCCAGCTCAGCTATTCCTAGCGGGAGCTATGAGCAGTTCTTC,CASSAIPSGSYEQFF
-,-,TRBJ1-1,TRBV6-1,TGTGCCAGCAGTGAAAATTCGGTACGGGGGGCTGAAGCTTTCTTT,CASSENSVRGAEAFF
few,-,TRBJ2-2,TRBV7-8,TGTGCCAGCACCCAACGGCCTGATCCTAACACCGGGGAGCTGTTTTTT,CASTQRPDPNTGELFF
few,-,TRBJ2-1,TRBV6-5,TGTGCCAGCAGCCGTTCCGGGGGAGAGCAGTTCTTC,CASSRSGGEQFF
many,TRBD1,TRBJ2-2,TRBV7-3,TGTGCCAGCAGCTTCGGGACAGGGTCCGGGGAGCTGTTTTTT,CASSFGTGSGELFF
few,-,TRBJ1-2,TRBV5-1,TGCGCCAGCAGCTCCCCAGCAGGGGCGGGGGGCTACACCTTC,CASSSPAGAGGYTF
-,-,TRBJ2-3,TRBV9,TGTGCCAGCAGCGTAGCAGGGGCGTTACTCACAGATACGCAGTATTTT,CASSVAGALLTDTQYF
-,-,TRBJ2-6,TRBV6-1,TGTGCCAGCAGTGAAGTGGGGACTGGGGCCAACGTCCTGACTTTC,CASSEVGTGANVLTF
few,-,TRBJ2-1,TRBV6-1,TGTGCCAGCAGTCCCGGGGTGGGGGCGGACAATGAGCAGTTCTTC,CASSPGVGADNEQFF
-,-,TRBJ1-6,TRBV28,TGTGCCAGCAGTTTTTACCCCCGGCGGTCACCCCTCCACTTT,CASSFYPRRSPLHF
few,-,TRBJ2-1,TRBV6-5,TGTGCCAGCAGTTCTCTCGGTCGGGGAGTCAATGAGCAGTTCTTC,CASSSLGRGVNEQFF
few,TRBD1,TRBJ1-2,TRBV19,TGTGCCAGCAGTAAGACAGGGACTAACTATGGCTACACCTTC,CASSKTGTNYGYTF
few,TRBD1,TRBJ1-5,TRBV6-2/TRBV6-3,TGTGCCAGCAGACTGCGGGGACAGGGGGCCCGGAGCAATCAGCCCCAGCATTTT,CASRLRGQGARSNQPQHF
few,TRBD2,TRBJ2-1,TRBV2,TGTGCCAGCGCTAGCGGGAGGGGGGTTGGTGAGCAGTTCTTC,CASASGRGVGEQFF
-,-,TRBJ2-3,TRBV20-1,TGCAGTGCCATTCTAGCGAGCAGCACAGATACGCAGTATTTT,CSAILASSTDTQYF
many,TRBD1,TRBJ1-6,TRBV7-9,TGTGCCAGCAGCCCAGACAGGGGATCCTATAATTCACCCCTCCACTTT,CASSPDRGSYNSPLHF
few,TRBD2,TRBJ2-3,TRBV20-1,TGCAGTGCTCGACTAGCGGGGACAGATACGCAGTATTTT,CSARLAGTDTQYF
few,TRBD1,TRBJ2-3,TRBV29-1,TGCAGTAACATACTACTAAGAGGACAGGGGTTAGGAGATACGCAGTATTTT,CSNILLRGQGLGDTQYF
-,TRBD2,TRBJ2-3,TRBV20-1,TGCAGTGCTTATACTAGCGGAAGCACAGATACGCAGTATTTT,CSAYTSGSTDTQYF
-,-,TRBJ2-3,TRBV24-1,TGTGCCACCAGTGATACGCATACTAGCACAGATACGCAGTATTTT,CATSDTHTSTDTQYF
many,-,TRBJ1-3,TRBV12-3/TRBV12-4,TGTGCCAGCAGTTTACGGAGCAAAACAGGGACGCGAAACACCATATATTTT,CASSLRSKTGTRNTIYF
few,-,TRBJ1-2,TRBV6-1,TGTGCCAGCAGAGGCGGCACCTATGGCTACACCTTC,CASRGGTYGYTF
-,TRBD2,TRBJ2-1,TRBV20-1,TGCAGTGCCCCGACTAGCGGGGGGGTAAGGGAGCAGTTCTTC,CSAPTSGGVREQFF
-,-,TRBJ2-7,TRBV9,TGTGCCAGCAGCGTAGGTTCGGGAGCTGGGTCCTACGAGCAGTACTTC,CASSVGSGAGSYEQYF
few,-,TRBJ2-7,TRBV11-2,TGTGCCAGCAGCCCCAGGGCCTCCCTCTACGAGCAGTACTTC,CASSPRASLYEQYF
-,TRBD2,TRBJ2-3,TRBV10-3,TGTGCCATCAGTGAATCCGGGACTAGGGCCGATACGCAGTATTTT,CAISESGTRADTQYF
many,TRBD2,TRBJ2-3,TRBV12-3/TRBV12-4,TGTGCCAGCGGACGAGGGCGGGGGGATACGCAGTATTTT,CASGRGRGDTQYF
-,-,TRBJ2-3,TRBV5-1,TGCGCCAGCAGCTTGGCGGTCGGGGTAACAGATACGCAGTATTTT,CASSLAVGVTDTQYF
-,-,TRBJ1-2,TRBV18,TGTGCCAGCTCACCTTCCCTCGGCCTCTATGGCTACACCTTC,CASSPSLGLYGYTF
-,-,TRBJ2-1,TRBV13,TGTGCCAGCAGCTACCGACTTAAAAGCAATCATGGTGAGCAGTTCTTC,CASSYRLKSNHGEQFF
few,TRBD2,TRBJ2-1,TRBV24-1,TGTGCCACCAGTGAAGGAGGGACTAGCGCGTCCTACAATGAGCAGTTCTTC,CATSEGGTSASYNEQFF
many,-,TRBJ1-5,TRBV29-1,TGCAGCGCCGCAATCCCAGGGGGCAATCAGCCCCAGCATTTT,CSAAIPGGNQPQHF
-,-,TRBJ1-5,TRBV2,TGTGCCAGCAGCGAGGGGACACCCGCAGGTCAGCCCCAGCATTTT,CASSEGTPAGQPQHF
many,TRBD2,TRBJ2-4,TRBV5-1,TGCGCCAGCAGCTTAACTAGCGGGGTAGCCAAAAACATTCAGTACTTC,CASSLTSGVAKNIQYF
few,-,TRBJ1-1,TRBV5-1,TGCGCCAGCAGCCCTTCCACAGGGTCCACTGAAGCTTTCTTT,CASSPSTGSTEAFF
many,-,TRBJ1-2,TRBV5-8,TGTGCCAGCAGCTTGAGGAACTATGGCTACACCTTC,CASSLRNYGYTF
few,-,TRBJ2-5,TRBV5-5,TGTGCCAGCAGCTTCGAACAGTGGGAGACCCAGTACTTC,CASSFEQWETQYF
-,-,TRBJ1-4,TRBV5-1,TGCGCCAGCAGCTTGATTCCGGGGGCTAATGAAAAACTGTTTTTT,CASSLIPGANEKLFF
-,-,TRBJ2-3,TRBV14,TGTGCCAGCAACCTGGGACTCTCAGATACGCAGTATTTT,CASNLGLSDTQYF
-,TRBD1,TRBJ2-3,TRBV29-1,TGCAGCGTTGAAGGGGACAGCCCTGCTAGCACAGATACGCAGTATTTT,CSVEGDSPASTDTQYF
-,-,TRBJ1-1,TRBV7-9,TGTGCCAGCAGCTCAGGGGTTATAAACACTGAAGCTTTCTTT,CASSSGVINTEAFF
once,-,TRBJ2-2,TRBV20-1,TGCAGTGCTAGGTTAGGACTTTTCACCGGGGAGCTGTTTTTT,CSARLGLFTGELFF
few,-,TRBJ2-1,TRBV25-1,TGTGCCAGCAGTGAGTTCAGTGATGAGCAGTTCTTC,CASSEFSDEQFF
many,-,TRBJ1-1,TRBV5-1,TGCGCCAGCAGCCCCTATTCAGGGAGAGGCTACACTGAAGCTTTCTTT,CASSPYSGRGYTEAFF
few,-,TRBJ2-2,TRBV7-2,TGTGCCAGCAGCCCCTGGATCGGAGGGGAGCTGTTTTTT,CASSPWIGGELFF